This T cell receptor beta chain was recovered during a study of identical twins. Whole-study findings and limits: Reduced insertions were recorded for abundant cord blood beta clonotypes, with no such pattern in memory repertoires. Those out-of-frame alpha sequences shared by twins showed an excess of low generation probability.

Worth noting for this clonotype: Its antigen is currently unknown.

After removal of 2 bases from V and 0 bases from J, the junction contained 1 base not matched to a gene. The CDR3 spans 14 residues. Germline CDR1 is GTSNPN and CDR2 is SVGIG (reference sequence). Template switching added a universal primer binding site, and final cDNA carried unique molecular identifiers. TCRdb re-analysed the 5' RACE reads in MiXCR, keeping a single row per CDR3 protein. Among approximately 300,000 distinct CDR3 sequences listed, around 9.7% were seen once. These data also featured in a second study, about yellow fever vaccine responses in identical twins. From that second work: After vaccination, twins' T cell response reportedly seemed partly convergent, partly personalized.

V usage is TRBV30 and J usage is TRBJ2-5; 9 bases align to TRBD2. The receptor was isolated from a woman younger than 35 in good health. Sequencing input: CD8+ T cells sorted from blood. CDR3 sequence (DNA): TGTGCCTGGAGTCTAGCGGGGTACCAAGAGACCCAGTACTTC. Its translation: CAWSLAGYQETQYF.